These T cell receptor beta chains were read from a single sample in a study of control samples from healthy donors and cancer patients. Using immunoSEQ multiplex PCR, the repertoire was profiled, and TCRdb retains in-frame clones only, with some absent. The sample has over 80,000 clones; roughly 86% are singletons. The specimen sequenced was blood. The receptors stem from a man aged 60-69 years in good health. CDR3s leave out the opening cysteine and the closing phenylalanine or tryptophan. The D gene is left open where the match is weak.

cdr3_aa: ASSRSISQGADEQY
d_call: TRBD1
cdr3_length: 14
v_call: TRBV4-1
j_call: TRBJ2-7

cdr3_aa: ASSPLSGYSNQPQH
d_call: NA
cdr3_length: 14
v_call: TRBV28
j_call: TRBJ1-5

cdr3_aa: ASHETGVSDSPLH
d_call: NA
cdr3_length: 13
v_call: TRBV19
j_call: TRBJ1-6

cdr3_aa: ASSLGQDYTDTQY
d_call: NA
cdr3_length: 13
v_call: TRBV13
j_call: TRBJ2-3

cdr3_aa: ASSPGLVPEQY
d_call: TRBD2
cdr3_length: 11
v_call: TRBV7-2
j_call: TRBJ2-7

cdr3_aa: ASSFDTGNYGYT
d_call: NA
cdr3_length: 12
v_call: TRBV6-5
j_call: TRBJ1-2

cdr3_aa: ASSQGQPEQF
d_call: NA
cdr3_length: 10
v_call: TRBV3-1/TRBV3-2
j_call: TRBJ2-1

cdr3_aa: ASSVAPSGSSGEQF
d_call: TRBD2
cdr3_length: 14
v_call: TRBV9
j_call: TRBJ2-1

cdr3_aa: ASSQPGPPNEKLF
d_call: NA
cdr3_length: 13
v_call: TRBV23-1
j_call: TRBJ1-4

cdr3_aa: ASSLWGVWEQY
d_call: NA
cdr3_length: 11
v_call: TRBV5-1
j_call: TRBJ2-7

cdr3_aa: ASSDRGQAGELF
d_call: TRBD1
cdr3_length: 12
v_call: TRBV11-2
j_call: TRBJ2-2

cdr3_aa: AQRVLAFGGEQF
d_call: NA
cdr3_length: 12
v_call: TRBV2
j_call: TRBJ2-1

cdr3_aa: ASSAGDYGYT
d_call: NA
cdr3_length: 10
v_call: TRBV6-4
j_call: TRBJ1-2

cdr3_aa: AISDVVGIEQY
d_call: NA
cdr3_length: 11
v_call: TRBV10-3
j_call: TRBJ2-7

cdr3_aa: ASSQGLAGGPNTQY
d_call: TRBD2
cdr3_length: 14
v_call: TRBV7-6
j_call: TRBJ2-3

cdr3_aa: ASNLGVMGNQPQH
d_call: NA
cdr3_length: 13
v_call: TRBV2
j_call: TRBJ1-5

cdr3_aa: ARRTGQGDSSPLH
d_call: TRBD1
cdr3_length: 13
v_call: TRBV30
j_call: TRBJ1-6

cdr3_aa: ASSQTGTGDGTDTQY
d_call: TRBD1
cdr3_length: 15
v_call: TRBV4-2
j_call: TRBJ2-3

cdr3_aa: ASSFPGRGTEAF
d_call: NA
cdr3_length: 12
v_call: TRBV27
j_call: TRBJ1-1

cdr3_aa: ASSQESSQAGELF
d_call: NA
cdr3_length: 13
v_call: TRBV4-1
j_call: TRBJ2-2

cdr3_aa: AWSVSAGSTDTQY
d_call: NA
cdr3_length: 13
v_call: TRBV30
j_call: TRBJ2-3

cdr3_aa: ASSPGGSYGYT
d_call: TRBD1
cdr3_length: 11
v_call: TRBV9
j_call: TRBJ1-2

cdr3_aa: ATSAGTGAQH
d_call: TRBD1
cdr3_length: 10
v_call: TRBV15
j_call: TRBJ1-5

cdr3_aa: ASSPSSGGLYEQY
d_call: TRBD2
cdr3_length: 13
v_call: TRBV7-9
j_call: TRBJ2-7

cdr3_aa: ASSEQGGGYT
d_call: NA
cdr3_length: 10
v_call: TRBV6-4
j_call: TRBJ1-2

cdr3_aa: ASSPELSGANVLT
d_call: NA
cdr3_length: 13
v_call: TRBV5-1
j_call: TRBJ2-6

cdr3_aa: ASTSEGSPLH
d_call: NA
cdr3_length: 10
v_call: TRBV25-1
j_call: TRBJ1-6

cdr3_aa: ASSQGQGAYEQY
d_call: TRBD1
cdr3_length: 12
v_call: TRBV6-5
j_call: TRBJ2-7

cdr3_aa: ASSLDQRDRPGIYQPQH
d_call: TRBD1
cdr3_length: 17
v_call: TRBV18
j_call: TRBJ1-5

cdr3_aa: ASSLGRIAF
d_call: NA
cdr3_length: 9
v_call: TRBV5-1
j_call: TRBJ1-1

cdr3_aa: AWSVGSGGNYEQY
d_call: TRBD2
cdr3_length: 13
v_call: TRBV30
j_call: TRBJ2-7

cdr3_aa: ASSPQQGARGTEAF
d_call: TRBD1
cdr3_length: 14
v_call: TRBV5-6
j_call: TRBJ1-1

cdr3_aa: ASSQFTGQETQY
d_call: NA
cdr3_length: 12
v_call: TRBV3-1/TRBV3-2
j_call: TRBJ2-5

cdr3_aa: ATSDFRLAGAGELF
d_call: TRBD2
cdr3_length: 14
v_call: TRBV24-1
j_call: TRBJ2-2

cdr3_aa: SVRGRGDEKLF
d_call: NA
cdr3_length: 11
v_call: TRBV29-1
j_call: TRBJ1-4

cdr3_aa: ASSRGAGRSYNEQF
d_call: NA
cdr3_length: 14
v_call: TRBV5-1
j_call: TRBJ2-1